A selection of T cell receptor beta chains follows, all from one sample in a study of blood T cell repertoires in COVID-19. Generated by immunoSEQ multiplex PCR, the TCRdb table keeps only in-frame clones and is missing some. The table includes about 480,000 clones, roughly 87% detected once. Sequenced material: peripheral blood. All receptors come from a man between 18 and 29 years old with COVID-19, enrolled during active disease. The CDR3 runs from the conserved cysteine through the conserved F or W. The D gene is left open where the match is weak. Clone size is stated in some rows and not others, as once, few, many or a class when expanded.

v_gene: TRBV10-3; j_gene: TRBJ2-1; d_gene: TRBD1; abundance: .; CDR3nt: TGTGCCATCAGGGCCCTGGGACAGCGGTTCAATGAGCAGTTCTTC; CDR3aa: CAIRALGQRFNEQFF
v_gene: TRBV7-9; j_gene: TRBJ1-2; d_gene: .; abundance: .; CDR3nt: TGTGCCAGCAGCTTAGCCACCAGTTTCTATGGCTACACCTTC; CDR3aa: CASSLATSFYGYTF
v_gene: TRBV4-1; j_gene: TRBJ2-1; d_gene: .; abundance: .; CDR3nt: TGCGCCAGCAGCCAAGAGCCAGGGCTCCCCCACGGTGAGCAGTTCTTC; CDR3aa: CASSQEPGLPHGEQFF
v_gene: TRBV19; j_gene: TRBJ1-2; d_gene: .; abundance: few; CDR3nt: TGTGCCAGTAGTCTTCAGGGCGATGGCTACACCTTC; CDR3aa: CASSLQGDGYTF
v_gene: TRBV6-5; j_gene: TRBJ1-2; d_gene: TRBD1; abundance: .; CDR3nt: TGTGCCAGTGGGGGACAGAACTATGGCTACACCTTC; CDR3aa: CASGGQNYGYTF
v_gene: TRBV9; j_gene: TRBJ2-1; d_gene: TRBD2; abundance: .; CDR3nt: TGTGCCAGCAGCGTAACTAGCGGGGCCTTCTCCTACAATGAGCAGTTCTTC; CDR3aa: CASSVTSGAFSYNEQFF
v_gene: TRBV19; j_gene: TRBJ1-3; d_gene: .; abundance: .; CDR3nt: TGTGCCAGTAGTATGGGGCAGGTGATTAACACCATATATTTT; CDR3aa: CASSMGQVINTIYF
v_gene: TRBV6-1; j_gene: TRBJ2-2; d_gene: TRBD2; abundance: .; CDR3nt: TGTGCCAGCAGTGTTCTAGCTAGCGGGGGGGCTGGCGGGGAGCTGTTTTTT; CDR3aa: CASSVLASGGAGGELFF
v_gene: TRBV10-1; j_gene: TRBJ2-3; d_gene: TRBD2; abundance: .; CDR3nt: TGCGCCAGCACGGGGGGGCGCCCCGGAGATACGCAGTATTTT; CDR3aa: CASTGGRPGDTQYF
v_gene: TRBV2; j_gene: TRBJ2-3; d_gene: TRBD2; abundance: .; CDR3nt: TGTGCCAGCAGAGTGACTAGCGGGAGGGTGACAGATACGCAGTATTTT; CDR3aa: CASRVTSGRVTDTQYF
v_gene: TRBV12-3/TRBV12-4; j_gene: TRBJ2-7; d_gene: .; abundance: .; CDR3nt: TGTGCCAGCAGTTTCTTCCTCCGGAGCGAGCAGTACTTC; CDR3aa: CASSFFLRSEQYF
v_gene: TRBV3-1/TRBV3-2; j_gene: TRBJ1-6; d_gene: .; abundance: .; CDR3nt: TGTGCCAGCAGCCAAGGAGGGCAGATTAATTCACCCCTCCACTTT; CDR3aa: CASSQGGQINSPLHF
v_gene: TRBV19; j_gene: TRBJ1-1; d_gene: .; abundance: once; CDR3nt: TGTGCCAGTAGTACGCAAAACCGGGTGAACACTGAAGCTTTCTTT; CDR3aa: CASSTQNRVNTEAFF
v_gene: TRBV5-1; j_gene: TRBJ1-2; d_gene: .; abundance: once; CDR3nt: TGCGCCAGCAGCTTTGCAGAACGGAGCAACTATGGCTACACCTTC; CDR3aa: CASSFAERSNYGYTF
v_gene: TRBV3-1/TRBV3-2; j_gene: TRBJ2-4; d_gene: TRBD1; abundance: .; CDR3nt: TGTGCCAGCAGCCACACAGGGGAAAACATTCAGTACTTC; CDR3aa: CASSHTGENIQYF
v_gene: TRBV10-3; j_gene: TRBJ2-1; d_gene: TRBD1; abundance: .; CDR3nt: TGTGCCATCAGTGACCCCGGACCCAGGGGGTACAATGAGCAGTTCTTC; CDR3aa: CAISDPGPRGYNEQFF
v_gene: TRBV10-2; j_gene: TRBJ2-1; d_gene: .; abundance: once; CDR3nt: TGCGCCAGCAGTGGAAGCGATAGCTCCTACAATGAGCAGTTCTTC; CDR3aa: CASSGSDSSYNEQFF
v_gene: TRBV10-2; j_gene: TRBJ2-1; d_gene: .; abundance: .; CDR3nt: TGCGCCAGCAGCGGGGCCCTTAGCGGACCTGGGGATGAGCAGTTCTTC; CDR3aa: CASSGALSGPGDEQFF
v_gene: TRBV6-2/TRBV6-3; j_gene: TRBJ2-7; d_gene: .; abundance: .; CDR3nt: TGTGCCAGCAGTTACCCCTCTATTGGCGGGGTATACGAGCAGTACTTC; CDR3aa: CASSYPSIGGVYEQYF
v_gene: TRBV9; j_gene: TRBJ1-4; d_gene: TRBD1; abundance: .; CDR3nt: TGTGCCAGCAGCGAGAGGCCGGGACAGGGGCGAAATGAAAAACTGTTTTTT; CDR3aa: CASSERPGQGRNEKLFF
v_gene: TRBV28; j_gene: TRBJ2-7; d_gene: .; abundance: .; CDR3nt: TGTGCCAGCAGTCCCAGTATGGGGGCTTACGAGCAGTACTTC; CDR3aa: CASSPSMGAYEQYF
v_gene: TRBV11-3; j_gene: TRBJ2-3; d_gene: TRBD1; abundance: .; CDR3nt: TGTGCCAGCAGCCCGGGCCCCGGGACAGAACAGTATTTT; CDR3aa: CASSPGPGTEQYF
v_gene: TRBV5-6; j_gene: TRBJ1-2; d_gene: .; abundance: .; CDR3nt: TGTGCCAGCAGCTTGGCGGGGTGGCAACCCGATGGCGGCTACACCTTC; CDR3aa: CASSLAGWQPDGGYTF
v_gene: TRBV6-4; j_gene: TRBJ2-2; d_gene: .; abundance: .; CDR3nt: TGTGCCAGCAGTGAAAGGGGGGGGCGTACCACCGGGGAGCTGTTTTTT; CDR3aa: CASSERGGRTTGELFF
v_gene: TRBV27; j_gene: TRBJ1-1; d_gene: .; abundance: .; CDR3nt: TGTGCCAGCAGAAACACAGGGCTCACTGAAGCTTTCTTT; CDR3aa: CASRNTGLTEAFF
v_gene: TRBV3-1/TRBV3-2; j_gene: TRBJ2-1; d_gene: TRBD2; abundance: .; CDR3nt: TGTGCCAGCAGACAAAGCGGGGGGGCCAAAGAGCAGTTCTTC; CDR3aa: CASRQSGGAKEQFF
v_gene: TRBV30; j_gene: TRBJ1-1; d_gene: .; abundance: few; CDR3nt: TGTGCCTGGAGTCAAGAGGAGGACACTGAAGCTTTCTTT; CDR3aa: CAWSQEEDTEAFF
v_gene: TRBV10-3; j_gene: TRBJ2-3; d_gene: TRBD2; abundance: .; CDR3nt: TGTGCCATCAGGCTAGCGGGAGGACAAGATACGCAGTATTTT; CDR3aa: CAIRLAGGQDTQYF
v_gene: TRBV2; j_gene: TRBJ2-7; d_gene: .; abundance: once; CDR3nt: TGTGCCAGCAGTGACGGGAGAGGAACCTACGAGCAGTACTTC; CDR3aa: CASSDGRGTYEQYF
v_gene: TRBV7-9; j_gene: TRBJ2-7; d_gene: .; abundance: once; CDR3nt: TGTGCCAGCAGCCACATCCGCTCCTACGAGCAGTACTTC; CDR3aa: CASSHIRSYEQYF
v_gene: TRBV24-1; j_gene: TRBJ2-1; d_gene: TRBD1; abundance: .; CDR3nt: TGTGCCACCAGTGATCCCTCCCGGGACAGGATGAACAATGAGCAGTTCTTC; CDR3aa: CATSDPSRDRMNNEQFF
v_gene: TRBV2; j_gene: TRBJ2-3; d_gene: .; abundance: .; CDR3nt: TGTGCCAGCATCGGACTGGAAAGCACAGATACGCAGTATTTT; CDR3aa: CASIGLESTDTQYF
v_gene: TRBV2; j_gene: TRBJ2-1; d_gene: TRBD2; abundance: once; CDR3nt: TGTGCCAGCAAAAGTAGCGGGGGGGCTTTCAATGAGCAGTTCTTC; CDR3aa: CASKSSGGAFNEQFF
v_gene: TRBV19; j_gene: TRBJ1-1; d_gene: .; abundance: .; CDR3nt: TGTGCCAGTGCATGGGGGAGGGACACTGAAGCTTTCTTT; CDR3aa: CASAWGRDTEAFF
v_gene: TRBV6-1; j_gene: TRBJ2-7; d_gene: .; abundance: .; CDR3nt: TGTGCCAGCAGTGAATGGCGGAGCTCCTACGAGCAGTACTTC; CDR3aa: CASSEWRSSYEQYF
v_gene: TRBV7-6; j_gene: TRBJ2-1; d_gene: .; abundance: .; CDR3nt: TGTGCCAGCAGCTTAATGGCGGGGTCCTACAATGAGCAGTTCTTC; CDR3aa: CASSLMAGSYNEQFF
v_gene: TRBV11-3; j_gene: TRBJ2-3; d_gene: TRBD2; abundance: .; CDR3nt: TGTGCCAGCAGCTTTACACCTGGGACTAGCGTGGAAGATACGCAGTATTTT; CDR3aa: CASSFTPGTSVEDTQYF
v_gene: TRBV12-3/TRBV12-4; j_gene: TRBJ2-3; d_gene: .; abundance: .; CDR3nt: TGTGCCAGCAGGGGCAAAACAGATACGCAGTATTTT; CDR3aa: CASRGKTDTQYF
v_gene: TRBV9; j_gene: TRBJ2-7; d_gene: .; abundance: .; CDR3nt: TGTGCCAGCAGCGTAAGCCAGGGGGACTGGGAGCAGTACTTC; CDR3aa: CASSVSQGDWEQYF
v_gene: TRBV18; j_gene: TRBJ1-1; d_gene: .; abundance: once; CDR3nt: TGTGCCAGCTCACCACAGGTTGGCGGAACGAACACTGAAGCTTTCTTT; CDR3aa: CASSPQVGGTNTEAFF
v_gene: TRBV6-5; j_gene: TRBJ2-3; d_gene: .; abundance: .; CDR3nt: TGTGCCAGCAGTTACTTTTCGCGGTCTAGCACAGATACGCAGTATTTT; CDR3aa: CASSYFSRSSTDTQYF
v_gene: TRBV15; j_gene: TRBJ2-7; d_gene: .; abundance: .; CDR3nt: TGTGCCACCGGGGCGGAGAGCTCCTACGAGCAGTACTTC; CDR3aa: CATGAESSYEQYF
v_gene: TRBV13; j_gene: TRBJ1-2; d_gene: .; abundance: .; CDR3nt: TGTGCCAGCAGCTTAGGGATGGGGGGTTTGTATGGCTACACCTTC; CDR3aa: CASSLGMGGLYGYTF
v_gene: TRBV11-2; j_gene: TRBJ2-7; d_gene: TRBD1; abundance: .; CDR3nt: TGTGCCAGCAGCCTCGGGACAGGAGTCTACGAGCAGTACTTC; CDR3aa: CASSLGTGVYEQYF
v_gene: TRBV4-2; j_gene: TRBJ2-7; d_gene: TRBD2; abundance: .; CDR3nt: TGTGCCAGCAGCCATACTAGCGGGTCGTCCTACGAGCAGTACTTC; CDR3aa: CASSHTSGSSYEQYF
v_gene: TRBV2; j_gene: TRBJ1-3; d_gene: TRBD1; abundance: few; CDR3nt: TGTGCCACTCTTGGGGACAGGGCTGGAAACACCATATATTTT; CDR3aa: CATLGDRAGNTIYF
v_gene: TRBV7-9; j_gene: TRBJ2-3; d_gene: TRBD1; abundance: once; CDR3nt: TGTGCCAGCAGTCTCCCGGGACAGGGTTCAGATACGCAGTATTTT; CDR3aa: CASSLPGQGSDTQYF
v_gene: TRBV6-5; j_gene: TRBJ2-4; d_gene: TRBD2; abundance: once; CDR3nt: TGTGCCAGCAGTTACTCGCGGGAGCGCACCAAAAACATTCAGTACTTC; CDR3aa: CASSYSRERTKNIQYF